The 24 T cell receptor beta chains below were found in one sample sequenced in a study of blood T cell repertoires in COVID-19. Clones were sequenced by immunoSEQ multiplex PCR, and TCRdb holds only the in-frame ones, with some missing. The sample lists about 140,000 clones; 75% to 90% were seen once. The sequencing sample was made of PBMCs or T cells enriched from blood (not recorded which). The source of these receptors is a man aged 70-80 years who had been exposed to COVID-19.

The chain links TRBV9 to TRBJ1-5; 8 bases are a match to TRBD1. Per germline, CDR1 SGDLS and CDR2 YYNGEE. Trimming at V came to 0 bases and at J to 5 bases, leaving 4 bases not matched to a gene. The CDR3 runs 15 residues. CDR3 DNA: TGTGCCAGCAGCGTAGGTGGACAGGGATATCAGCCCCAGCATTTT. Its translation is CASSVGGQGYQPQHF.

The chain couples TRBV5-4 to TRBJ2-5, with a weak D call TRBD1 (5 bases). Trimming left V 0 bases short and J 0 bases short, with 12 bases between. CDR1 and CDR2 (germline): SGHNT, YYREEE (reference sequence). The CDR3 is 16 amino acids. The CDR3 loop reads CASSLGTHSDQETQYF. In nucleotides, the CDR3 is TGTGCCAGCAGCTTGGGGACACACAGCGACCAAGAGACCCAGTACTTC.

V is TRBV7-7 and J is TRBJ2-5; D might be TRBD2 (6 bases). V lost 5 bases and J 2 bases, leaving 15 bases between the germline ends. Germline values: CDR1 SSHAT, CDR2 FNYEAQ (reference sequence). The CDR3 is made up of 15 amino acids. The CDR3 here is CASSRTEGEQETQYF. The CDR3 bases are TGTGCCAGCAGCCGGACGGAGGGAGAACAAGAGACCCAGTACTTC.

This chain joins TRBV2 and TRBJ2-2; the D gene is possibly TRBD1 (6 bases). In germline, CDR1 is SNHLY, CDR2 FYNNEI. The CDR3 has 15 residues. V lost 4 bases, J lost 2 bases, and 11 bases lay in between. CDR3 in DNA: TGTGCCAGCAGTGTCGAGGGGACAAACACCGGGGAGCTGTTTTTT. Residues: CASSVEGTNTGELFF.

This chain links TRBV6-5 with TRBJ2-5, with TRBD2 matching over 9 bases. V lost 4 bases to trimming and J lost 3 bases; unmatched junction nucleotides: 9. The CDR3 is 16 residues long. In germline, CDR1 is MNHEY, CDR2 SVGAGI. The CDR3 here is CASSSPWREGKETQYF. CDR3 in DNA: TGTGCCAGCAGTTCCCCGTGGCGGGAGGGGAAAGAGACCCAGTACTTC.

The chain is built from TRBV5-8 and TRBJ1-1; D uncertain. Germline V gives CDR1 SGHTS, CDR2 YDEGEE. Trimming pared 5 bases from V and 2 bases from J, leaving 13 bases between. This CDR3 is 14 amino acids long. The chain's CDR3 is CASSFDGSNTEAFF. The CDR3 nucleotides read TGTGCCAGCAGTTTCGACGGGTCTAACACTGAAGCTTTCTTT.

Only one count was recorded for this clone. The chain recombines TRBV3-1 (or the pseudogene TRBV3-2) with TRBJ1-2, with 7 bases aligning to TRBD1. Per germline, CDR1 LGHDT and CDR2 YNNKEL (reference sequence). This CDR3 spans 14 amino acids. V gave up 0 bases and J gave up 8 bases; unmatched junction bases: 6. CDR3 coding DNA: TGTGCCAGCAGCCAAGAATACAGGGGCGGCGGCTACACCTTC. Amino acid sequence: CASSQEYRGGGYTF.

The chain employs TRBV28 and TRBJ1-5; D uncertain. The CDR3 is made up of 15 amino acids. V lost 5 bases and J lost 2, with 13 bases in between. Germline assignment: CDR1 MDHEN and CDR2 SYDVKM. CDR3 sequence: CASSPSGVGNQPQHF. The CDR3 DNA sequence: TGTGCCAGCAGTCCCTCCGGGGTTGGCAATCAGCCCCAGCATTTT.

J is TRBJ1-2 and V is TRBV7-3; TRBD1 matches 11 bases. With V trimmed by 5 bases and J by 7 bases, 6 bases remained unmatched. The germline gives CDR1 SGHTA, CDR2 FQGTGA. The length of the CDR3 is 14 residues. The CDR3 protein is CASSPGQGVGGYTF. As DNA, the CDR3 is TGTGCCAGCAGCCCGGGACAGGGGGTGGGTGGCTACACCTTC.

CDR3 in amino acids: CASSPRTSGSNTQYF. CDR3 coding DNA: TGTGCCAGCAGCCCTCGGACTAGCGGGAGTAATACGCAGTATTTT. The chain recombines TRBV14 with TRBJ2-3, with 13 positions matching TRBD2. Germline CDR1 reads SGHDN; CDR2 reads FVKESK. V shed 4 bases and J 7 bases; nucleotides not matched to a gene: 5. The CDR3 is made up of 15 amino acids.

The chain is built from TRBV4-3 and TRBJ2-7; D perhaps matches TRBD1 (5 bases). The CDR3 has 16 residues. Germline-derived CDR1 and CDR2 are LGHNA and YSLEER. V was pared by 0 bases and J by 2 bases, with 14 bases between. The CDR3 region is CASSQDGANPTYEQYF. The CDR3 bases are TGCGCCAGCAGCCAAGATGGGGCGAATCCTACCTACGAGCAGTACTTC.

This chain joins TRBV4-3 and TRBJ1-6, with a weak D call TRBD1 (5 bases). Per germline, CDR1 LGHNA and CDR2 YSLEER. CDR3 length equals 15 residues. Trimming cost V 0 bases and J 7 bases, with 10 bases left between them. CDR3 residues: CASSQEDRANSPLHF. The DNA for the CDR3 is TGCGCCAGCAGCCAAGAAGACAGAGCCAATTCACCCCTCCACTTT.

This clone was seen just once. The gene calls are TRBV24-1 and TRBJ2-2, with 8 nucleotides matching TRBD1. Germline V gene sequence: CDR1 KGHDR, CDR2 SFDVKD. V shed 12 bases and J 9 bases; nucleotides not matched to a gene: 11. The CDR3 is made up of 13 amino acids. CDR3 nucleotide sequence: TGTGCCTCCACTCAAGCAGGGGGCAGGGAGCTGTTTTTT. Residues: CASTQAGGRELFF.

This clone occurred once. The V and J genes are TRBV20-1 and TRBJ2-1; D is perhaps TRBD2 (5 bases). This CDR3 region has 17 residues. Germline CDR1 and CDR2: DFQATT and SNEGSKA (reference sequence). With 3 bases removed from V and 0 bases from J, the gap between germline ends came to 18 bases. In nucleotides, the CDR3 is TGCAGTGCTAGTGCTCCCCCGGGCGGACTCTCCTACAATGAGCAGTTCTTC. It is translated as CSASAPPGGLSYNEQFF.

The CDR3 loop reads CASSRRTSRNDDTQYF. For the CDR3, the DNA is TGTGCCAGCAGCCGGCGGACTAGCCGAAACGACGATACGCAGTATTTT. This chain joins TRBV3-1 (or the pseudogene TRBV3-2) and TRBJ2-3; 8 positions agree with TRBD2. This CDR3 is built from 16 residues. V shed 4 bases and J 6 bases; nucleotides not matched to a gene: 12. Per germline, CDR1 LGHDT and CDR2 YNNKEL (reference sequence).

The chain couples TRBV11-2 to TRBJ2-7; 10 bases map to TRBD2. This CDR3 is built from 15 residues. V shed 1 base, J shed 8 bases, and the junction held 8 bases outside the gene matches. Germline V lookup: CDR1 SGHAT, CDR2 FQNNGV. The CDR3 here is CASSLVRAGGPQQYF. The CDR3 DNA sequence: TGTGCCAGCAGCTTAGTGAGAGCGGGAGGGCCTCAGCAGTACTTC.

V usage is TRBV13 and J usage is TRBJ2-1; 11 nucleotides agree with TRBD2. After removal of 4 bases from V and 6 bases from J, the junction contained 14 bases not matched to a gene. The CDR3 length is 18 residues. Germline V gene lookup returns CDR1 PRHDT and CDR2 FYEKMQ (reference sequence). The CDR3 sequence: CASSSEPLTSGSPNEQFF. The CDR3 DNA reads as TGTGCCAGCAGCTCGGAACCCCTTACTAGCGGGAGTCCCAATGAGCAGTTCTTC.

This sequence joins TRBV29-1 and TRBJ1-2; 9 nucleotides agree with TRBD1. The germline gives CDR1 SQVTM, CDR2 ANQGSEA. The CDR3 covers 12 residues. The junction had 5 bases not matched to a gene; V was cut back by 4 bases and J by 8 bases. The CDR3 coding sequence is TGCAGCGTTGGGGACAGGGTGTCCGGCTACACCTTC. Its translation is CSVGDRVSGYTF.

This rearrangement joins TRBV27 to TRBJ1-1; D unclear. Looked up from germline, CDR1 is MNHEY and CDR2 is SMNVEV (reference sequence). The CDR3 is 14 amino acids. V lost 4 bases to trimming and J lost 0 bases, with 9 bases between them. This CDR3 reads CASSWHFLNTEAFF. CDR3 DNA: TGTGCCAGCAGTTGGCATTTCCTGAACACTGAAGCTTTCTTT.

The V gene is TRBV30, the J gene TRBJ2-2; 10 bases align to TRBD2. Germline V gene sequence: CDR1 GTSNPN, CDR2 SVGIG (reference sequence). Germline trimming cut 4 bases from V and 6 bases from J; bases unmatched to any gene: 2. The CDR3 extends over 13 amino acids. The CDR3 here is CAWKAGGPGELFF. The CDR3 DNA reads TGTGCCTGGAAAGCGGGGGGGCCCGGGGAGCTGTTTTTT.

A single count supports this clone. The chain recombines TRBV5-4 with TRBJ2-1, with D maybe TRBD2 (6 bases). The V end lost 4 bases, the J end lost 9 bases, and 11 bases lay between the germline ends. Per germline, CDR1 SGHNT and CDR2 YYREEE (reference sequence). The length of the CDR3 is 12 residues. The CDR3 nucleotides read TGTGCCAGCAGCACCTGGGGGGTTGAGCAGTTCTTC. Amino acids: CASSTWGVEQFF.

The chain has TRBV2 and TRBJ2-7, with 10 nucleotides matching TRBD2. V trimming: 5 bases; J trimming: 0 bases; junction bases outside the gene matches: 4. The germline V gene has CDR1 SNHLY and CDR2 FYNNEI. There are 15 residues in the CDR3. CDR3 sequence reads: CASSLGLAVSYEQYF. Written as DNA, the CDR3 is TGTGCCAGCAGTTTAGGACTAGCGGTCTCCTACGAGCAGTACTTC.

This clone was seen just once. V gene TRBV5-1 combines with J gene TRBJ2-1; 9 bases align to TRBD2. V lost 0 bases, J lost 4 bases, and 5 bases stayed unmatched. The CDR3 is 16 amino acids. The germline gives CDR1 SGHRS, CDR2 YFSETQ. The CDR3 sequence is CASSLASGKIYNEQFF. The CDR3 nucleotides read TGCGCCAGCAGCTTGGCTAGCGGGAAGATTTACAATGAGCAGTTCTTC.

This clone was counted a single time. The chain joins TRBV4-3 to TRBJ2-7, with a possible D match to TRBD1 (7 bases). Germline assignment: CDR1 LGHNA and CDR2 YSLEER. V was clipped by 2 bases and J by 4 bases, with 18 bases between them. The CDR3 extends over 16 amino acids. The CDR3 loop is CASSQLAGQKGYEQYF. In DNA, the CDR3 is TGCGCCAGCAGCCAACTTGCGGGACAGAAAGGGTACGAGCAGTACTTC.